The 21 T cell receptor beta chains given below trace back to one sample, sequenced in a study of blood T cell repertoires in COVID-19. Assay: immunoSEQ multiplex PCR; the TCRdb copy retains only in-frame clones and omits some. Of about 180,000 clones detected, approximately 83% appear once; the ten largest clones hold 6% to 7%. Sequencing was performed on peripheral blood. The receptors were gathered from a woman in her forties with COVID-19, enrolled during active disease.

CDR3 DNA sequence: TGTGCCAGCAGTATAAACTACGAGCAGTACTTC. It is translated as CASSINYEQYF. This chain connects TRBV6-5 to TRBJ2-7, with D hard to call. With 5 bases removed from V and 3 bases from J, the gap between germline ends came to 5 bases. CDR3 length: 11 residues. The germline V gene has CDR1 MNHEY and CDR2 SVGAGI.

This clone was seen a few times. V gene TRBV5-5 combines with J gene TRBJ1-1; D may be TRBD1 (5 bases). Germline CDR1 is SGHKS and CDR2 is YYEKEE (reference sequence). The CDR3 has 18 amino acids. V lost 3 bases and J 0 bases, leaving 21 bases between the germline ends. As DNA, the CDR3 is TGTGCCAGCAGCTATATTAAGATCGCGGGGGGTATGAACACTGAAGCTTTCTTT. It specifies CASSYIKIAGGMNTEAFF. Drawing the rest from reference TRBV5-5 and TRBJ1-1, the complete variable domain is DAGVTQSPTHLIKTRGQQVTLRCSPISGHKSVSWYQQVLGQGPQFIFQYYEKEERGRGNFPDRFSARQFPNYSSELNVNALLLGDSALYLCASSYIKIAGGMNTEAFFGQGTRLTVV.

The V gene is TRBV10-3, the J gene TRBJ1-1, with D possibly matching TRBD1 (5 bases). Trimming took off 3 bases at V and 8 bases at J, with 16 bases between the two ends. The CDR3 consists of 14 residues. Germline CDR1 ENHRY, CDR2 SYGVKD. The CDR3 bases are TGTGCCATCAGTGACGGGAGGGCAGGGATGGAAGCTTTCTTT. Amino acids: CAISDGRAGMEAFF.

For the CDR3, the DNA is TGTGCCAGCAGAGACTATTCACCCCTCCACTTT. Translation gives CASRDYSPLHF. The chain links TRBV2 to TRBJ1-6; D is ambiguous. The V gene lost 6 bases and the J gene lost 8 bases, with 5 bases spanning the gap. The CDR3 has 11 amino acids. Looked up from germline, CDR1 is SNHLY and CDR2 is FYNNEI. Variable domain in full (rest from reference TRBV2 and TRBJ1-6): EPEVTQTPSHQVTQMGQEVILRCVPISNHLYFYWYRQILGQKVEFLVSFYNNEISEKSEIFDDQFSVERPDGSNFTLKIRSTKLEDSAMYFCASRDYSPLHFGNGTRLTVT.

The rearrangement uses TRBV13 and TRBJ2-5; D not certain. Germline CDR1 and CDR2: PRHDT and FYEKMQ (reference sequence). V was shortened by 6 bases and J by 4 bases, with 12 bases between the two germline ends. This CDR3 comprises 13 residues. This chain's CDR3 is CASRPESSETQYF. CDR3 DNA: TGTGCCAGCAGACCAGAATCCTCAGAGACCCAGTACTTC.

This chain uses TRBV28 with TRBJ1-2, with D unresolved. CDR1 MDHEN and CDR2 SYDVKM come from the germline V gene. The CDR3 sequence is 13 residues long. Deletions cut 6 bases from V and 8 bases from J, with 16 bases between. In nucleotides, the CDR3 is TGTGCCAGCAGCCTCGGGAGGATCGGAGGCTACACCTTC. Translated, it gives CASSLGRIGGYTF.

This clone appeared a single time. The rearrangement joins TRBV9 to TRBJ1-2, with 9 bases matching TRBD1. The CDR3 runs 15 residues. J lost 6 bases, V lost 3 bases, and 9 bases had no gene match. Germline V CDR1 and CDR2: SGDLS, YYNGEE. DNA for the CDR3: TGTGCCAGCAGCGCCCCCCACAGGGGGCTCCATGGCTACACCTTC. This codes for CASSAPHRGLHGYTF.

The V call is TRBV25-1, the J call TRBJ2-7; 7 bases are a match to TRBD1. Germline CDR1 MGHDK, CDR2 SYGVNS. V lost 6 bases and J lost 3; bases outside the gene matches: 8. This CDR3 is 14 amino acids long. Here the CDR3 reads CASSYGTERYEQYF. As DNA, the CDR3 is TGTGCCAGCAGCTACGGGACAGAGCGCTACGAGCAGTACTTC.

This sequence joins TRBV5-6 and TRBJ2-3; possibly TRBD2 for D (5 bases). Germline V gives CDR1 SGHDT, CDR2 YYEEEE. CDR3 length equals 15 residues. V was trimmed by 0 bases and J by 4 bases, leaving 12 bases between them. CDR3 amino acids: CASSLERNWADTQYF. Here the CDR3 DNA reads TGTGCCAGCAGCTTGGAGCGGAATTGGGCAGATACGCAGTATTTT.

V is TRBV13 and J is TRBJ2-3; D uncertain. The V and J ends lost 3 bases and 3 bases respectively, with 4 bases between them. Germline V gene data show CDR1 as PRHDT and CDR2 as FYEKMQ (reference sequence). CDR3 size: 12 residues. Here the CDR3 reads CASSFTTDTQYF. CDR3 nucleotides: TGTGCCAGCAGCTTCACAACAGATACGCAGTATTTT.

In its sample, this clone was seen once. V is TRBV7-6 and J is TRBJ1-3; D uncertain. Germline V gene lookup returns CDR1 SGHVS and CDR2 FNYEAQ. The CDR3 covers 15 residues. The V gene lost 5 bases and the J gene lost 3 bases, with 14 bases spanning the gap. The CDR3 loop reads CASSPRMGIGNTIYF. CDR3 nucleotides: TGTGCCAGCAGCCCACGTATGGGCATTGGAAACACCATATATTTT.

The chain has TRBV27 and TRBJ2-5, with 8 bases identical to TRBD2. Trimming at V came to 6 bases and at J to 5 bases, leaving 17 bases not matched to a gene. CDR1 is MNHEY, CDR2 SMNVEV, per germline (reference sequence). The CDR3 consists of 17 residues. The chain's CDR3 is CASSSLIGSSGPETQYF. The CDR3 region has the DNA TGTGCCAGCAGCTCACTTATTGGCTCTAGCGGGCCGGAGACCCAGTACTTC.

In DNA, the CDR3 is TGTGCCAGCACCTTACAGGGGGCAACAGGGGCCAACGTCCTGACTTTC. Protein: CASTLQGATGANVLTF. The chain uses TRBV28 and TRBJ2-6; 9 nucleotides match TRBD1. CDR1 and CDR2 (germline): MDHEN, SYDVKM. The trim removed 7 bases at V and 4 bases at J, leaving 8 bases unmatched. The CDR3 has 16 amino acids.

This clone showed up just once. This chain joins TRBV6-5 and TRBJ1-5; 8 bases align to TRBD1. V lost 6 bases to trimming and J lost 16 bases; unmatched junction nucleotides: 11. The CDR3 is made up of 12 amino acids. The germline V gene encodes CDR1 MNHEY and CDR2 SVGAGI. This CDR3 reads CASRVPGTGLHF. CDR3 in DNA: TGTGCCAGCAGGGTACCCGGGACAGGCCTCCATTTT.

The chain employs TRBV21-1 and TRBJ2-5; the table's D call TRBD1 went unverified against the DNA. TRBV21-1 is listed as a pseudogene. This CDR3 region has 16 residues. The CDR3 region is CASSAERWQGLGTQYF. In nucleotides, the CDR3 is TGTGCCAGCAGCGCAGAAAGGTGGCAGGGTTTAGGGACCCAGTACTTC.

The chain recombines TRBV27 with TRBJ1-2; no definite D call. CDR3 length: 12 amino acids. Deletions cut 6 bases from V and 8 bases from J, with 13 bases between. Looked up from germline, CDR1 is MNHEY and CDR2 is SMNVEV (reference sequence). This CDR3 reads CASSRPGRGYTF. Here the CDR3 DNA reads TGTGCCAGCAGCCGGCCGGGTCGCGGCTACACCTTC.

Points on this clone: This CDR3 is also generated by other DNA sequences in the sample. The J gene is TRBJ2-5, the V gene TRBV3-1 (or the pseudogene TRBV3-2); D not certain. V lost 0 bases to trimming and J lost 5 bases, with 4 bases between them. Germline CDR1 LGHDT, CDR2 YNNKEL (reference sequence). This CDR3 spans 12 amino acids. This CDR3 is CASSQDSETQYF. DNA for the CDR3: TGTGCCAGCAGCCAAGATTCGGAGACCCAGTACTTC.

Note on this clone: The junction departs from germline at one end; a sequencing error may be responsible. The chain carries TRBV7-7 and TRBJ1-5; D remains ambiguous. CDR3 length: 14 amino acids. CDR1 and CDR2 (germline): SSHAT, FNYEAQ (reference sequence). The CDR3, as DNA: TGTGCTAGCAGCCCCACATTAAACGATCAGCCCCAGCATTTT. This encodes CASSPTLNDQPQHF. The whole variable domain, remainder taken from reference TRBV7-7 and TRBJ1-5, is GAGVSQSPRYKVTKRGQDVTLRCDPISSHATLYWYQQALGQGPEFLTYFNYEAQPDKSGLPSDRFSAERPEGSISTLTIQRTEQRDSAMYRCASSPTLNDQPQHFGDGTRLSIL.

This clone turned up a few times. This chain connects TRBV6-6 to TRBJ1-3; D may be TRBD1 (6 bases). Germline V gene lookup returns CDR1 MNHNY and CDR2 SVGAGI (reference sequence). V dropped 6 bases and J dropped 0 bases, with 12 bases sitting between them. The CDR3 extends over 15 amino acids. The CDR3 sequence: CASRFDRSSGNTIYF. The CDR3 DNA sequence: TGTGCCAGCAGGTTCGACAGGAGCTCTGGAAACACCATATATTTT.

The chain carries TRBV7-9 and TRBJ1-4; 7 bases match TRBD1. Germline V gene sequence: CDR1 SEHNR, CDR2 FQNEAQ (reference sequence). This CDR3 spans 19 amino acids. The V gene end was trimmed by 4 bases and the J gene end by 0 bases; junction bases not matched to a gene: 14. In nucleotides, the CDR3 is TGTGCCAGCAGCTCCCGACAGGGCCAGATCGATTCAACTAATGAAAAACTGTTTTTT. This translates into CASSSRQGQIDSTNEKLFF.

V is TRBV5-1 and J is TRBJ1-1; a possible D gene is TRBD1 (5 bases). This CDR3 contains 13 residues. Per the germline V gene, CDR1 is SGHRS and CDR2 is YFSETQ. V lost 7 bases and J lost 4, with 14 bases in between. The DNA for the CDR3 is TGCGCCAGCGCAAGGCTGGGGGGCACTGAAGCTTTCTTT. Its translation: CASARLGGTEAFF.